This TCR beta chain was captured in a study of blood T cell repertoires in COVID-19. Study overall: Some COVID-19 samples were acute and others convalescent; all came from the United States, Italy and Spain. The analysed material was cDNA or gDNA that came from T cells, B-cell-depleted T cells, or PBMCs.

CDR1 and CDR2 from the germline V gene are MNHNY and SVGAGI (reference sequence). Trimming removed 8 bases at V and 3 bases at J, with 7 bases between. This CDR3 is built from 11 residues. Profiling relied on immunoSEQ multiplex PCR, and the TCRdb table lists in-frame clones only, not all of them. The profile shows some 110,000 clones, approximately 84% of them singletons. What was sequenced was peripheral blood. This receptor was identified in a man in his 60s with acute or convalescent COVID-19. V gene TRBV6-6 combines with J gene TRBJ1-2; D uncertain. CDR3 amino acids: CASRGDYGYTF. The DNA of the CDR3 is TGTGCCAGCCGGGGTGACTATGGCTACACCTTC.